This TCR beta chain was sequenced during a study of blood T cell repertoires in COVID-19. This CDR3 is built from 15 residues. Trimming took 1 base from V and 5 from J; bases not matched to a gene: 7. Germline-derived CDR1 and CDR2 are MGHRA and YSYEKL. Methods used by the authors: Estimation of nucleated cell counts was performed using reference gene primer amplification. TCRdb's table, derived via immunoSEQ multiplex PCR, lists solely in-frame clones and lacks some. That table is the source of V, J and clone size, and D and trimming were worked out from the DNA. The profile covers about 160,000 clones, with around four fifths appearing a single time and 22% taken by the ten largest.

The source is a woman older than 75 with acute or convalescent COVID-19. This chain links TRBV4-1 with TRBJ2-5; 7 nucleotides agree with TRBD2. Material: peripheral blood. The DNA for the CDR3 is TGCGCCAGCAGCCAAGTGGGAGGGCCGACGGAGACCCAGTACTTC. Encoded protein: CASSQVGGPTETQYF.